This is a list of T cell receptor beta chains from one sample in a study of tumor-infiltrating lymphocytes in primary liver carcinoma. TCRdb re-called the multiplex PCR reads through MiXCR, storing one row per CDR3 protein. The table includes around 54,000 distinct CDR3 sequences, 60% to 75% detected once. Sequences were obtained from liver tumor tissue from sampling region 2. The receptors here all came from a middle-aged man with primary liver carcinoma and hepatitis B virus infection. Each CDR3 is given with its conserved first and last residue. Fields, in order: D gene, clone size, J gene, V gene, CDR3 DNA, CDR3 protein. A D gene is named only where the DNA matches it firmly. Clone size, where shown, is once, few, many, or a class for clones that have expanded.

D gene: TRBD1; clone size: NA; J gene: TRBJ2-7; V gene: TRBV29-1; CDR3 DNA: TGCAGCGTTCAGGGTGGGACAGGGGAGACTGGGGGCGAGCGGTACTTC; CDR3 protein: CSVQGGTGETGGERYF
D gene: TRBD1; clone size: NA; J gene: TRBJ2-7; V gene: TRBV4-1; CDR3 DNA: TGCGCCAGCGGCCAAGGAGGACAGGGTTCCTACTACGAGCACTACTTC; CDR3 protein: CASGQGGQGSYYEHYF
D gene: TRBD2; clone size: NA; J gene: TRBJ2-7; V gene: TRBV6-1; CDR3 DNA: TGTGCCAGCCTACTACTAGCGGGAGCGCCCTACGAGCAGTACTTC; CDR3 protein: CASLLLAGAPYEQYF
D gene: NA; clone size: NA; J gene: TRBJ2-2; V gene: TRBV12-5; CDR3 DNA: TGTACTAGTGGTTTAGGGCAGGGGAAACTGTTTTTT; CDR3 protein: CTSGLGQGKLFF
D gene: NA; clone size: NA; J gene: TRBJ2-5; V gene: TRBV20-1; CDR3 DNA: TGCAGTGCTAGAGTGGCTTCCAACATACAAGAGACCCAGTACTTC; CDR3 protein: CSARVASNIQETQYF
D gene: NA; clone size: many; J gene: TRBJ2-7; V gene: TRBV13; CDR3 DNA: TGTGCCAGCAGCTTAGTTGGTGGATCCTACGAGCAGTACTTC; CDR3 protein: CASSLVGGSYEQYF
D gene: TRBD2; clone size: NA; J gene: TRBJ2-3; V gene: TRBV11-2; CDR3 DNA: TGTGCCAGCAGCCCCCCGACTAGCGGCGACACAAATACGCAGTATTTT; CDR3 protein: CASSPPTSGDTNTQYF
D gene: NA; clone size: NA; J gene: TRBJ2-3; V gene: TRBV29-1; CDR3 DNA: TGCAGCGTAGAAGAGGCAAGAGATACGCAGTATTTT; CDR3 protein: CSVEEARDTQYF
D gene: NA; clone size: many; J gene: TRBJ2-7; V gene: TRBV29-1; CDR3 DNA: TGCAGCGTCCTGGACGTACCCGAGCAGTACTTC; CDR3 protein: CSVLDVPEQYF
D gene: TRBD2; clone size: NA; J gene: TRBJ2-3; V gene: TRBV4-1; CDR3 DNA: TGCGCCAGCAGCCAGAAGTCTCCGGGACTAGTGGGAGCAGATACACAGTATTTT; CDR3 protein: CASSQKSPGLVGADTQYF
D gene: NA; clone size: once; J gene: TRBJ2-7; V gene: TRBV11-2; CDR3 DNA: TGTGCTAGCAGCCTAAATGTGGGAATATCCTACGAGCAGTACTTC; CDR3 protein: CASSLNVGISYEQYF
D gene: NA; clone size: many; J gene: TRBJ2-5; V gene: TRBV4-1; CDR3 DNA: TGCGCCAGCAGCCAAGATTTGCGGCAAGAAGAGACCCAGTACTTC; CDR3 protein: CASSQDLRQEETQYF
D gene: NA; clone size: NA; J gene: TRBJ2-5; V gene: TRBV7-9; CDR3 DNA: TGTGTCAGCAGCCCGGACTACCAAGAGACCCAGCACTTC; CDR3 protein: CVSSPDYQETQHF
D gene: TRBD2; clone size: NA; J gene: TRBJ2-7; V gene: TRBV5-6; CDR3 DNA: TGTGCCAGCAGCATCCGGGGGGAACTTATAAACTACGAGCAGTACTTC; CDR3 protein: CASSIRGELINYEQYF
D gene: TRBD1; clone size: NA; J gene: TRBJ1-2; V gene: TRBV20-1; CDR3 DNA: TGCAGTGCTAGACCCACGGGACAGATTCTTGCCTACACCTTC; CDR3 protein: CSARPTGQILAYTF
D gene: TRBD2; clone size: NA; J gene: TRBJ2-2; V gene: TRBV11-2; CDR3 DNA: TGTGCCAGCAGCTTAGTGACGCTAGCGGAAACCGGGGAGCCGTTTTTT; CDR3 protein: CASSLVTLAETGEPFF
D gene: TRBD1; clone size: many; J gene: TRBJ2-7; V gene: TRBV28; CDR3 DNA: TGTGCCAGCAGGCCACAGGGGTCGGGGACCTACGAGCAGTACTTC; CDR3 protein: CASRPQGSGTYEQYF
D gene: NA; clone size: NA; J gene: TRBJ2-7; V gene: TRBV11-2; CDR3 DNA: TGTGCCAGCAGCACGACACAGGGTGAACAAGTCCATGGACTCTACGTGCAGTGCTTC; CDR3 protein: CASSTTQGEQVHGLYVQCF
D gene: TRBD1; clone size: NA; J gene: TRBJ1-2; V gene: TRBV6-1; CDR3 DNA: TGCGCCAACAGCATGACAGGGGGTATTGACTATGGCTACACCTTC; CDR3 protein: CANSMTGGIDYGYTF
D gene: NA; clone size: NA; J gene: TRBJ2-7; V gene: TRBV6-2/TRBV6-3; CDR3 DNA: TGTGCCAGCAGATACAATCCATACGAGCAGTACTTC; CDR3 protein: CASRYNPYEQYF
D gene: NA; clone size: NA; J gene: TRBJ2-5; V gene: TRBV4-2; CDR3 DNA: TGCGCCAGCTGCCAAGATTTCCGGGCCCAAGAGACCCAGTACTTC; CDR3 protein: CASCQDFRAQETQYF
D gene: TRBD1; clone size: NA; J gene: TRBJ2-2; V gene: TRBV4-2; CDR3 DNA: TGTGCCAGCAGCGAGGACAGGGGCGCCAACACCGGGGAGCTGTTTTTT; CDR3 protein: CASSEDRGANTGELFF
D gene: NA; clone size: once; J gene: TRBJ2-7; V gene: TRBV6-6; CDR3 DNA: TGTGCCCGCAGCCGATCACAGGGATACGAGCTGTACTTC; CDR3 protein: CARSRSQGYELYF
D gene: TRBD1; clone size: NA; J gene: TRBJ1-3; V gene: TRBV11-2; CDR3 DNA: TGTGCCTCATCCCAGGGGGCTGGAAACATCATATATTTT; CDR3 protein: CASSQGAGNIIYF
D gene: TRBD1; clone size: NA; J gene: TRBJ1-1; V gene: TRBV4-2; CDR3 DNA: TGTCCCAGCAGCCAAGACAGGGACACTGAAGGTTTCTTT; CDR3 protein: CPSSQDRDTEGFF
D gene: NA; clone size: NA; J gene: TRBJ2-7; V gene: TRBV5-1; CDR3 DNA: TGCGCCAGCAGCTTGGGAGAAGGGCGGGACAGACTCTACGAGCAGTACTTC; CDR3 protein: CASSLGEGRDRLYEQYF
D gene: TRBD1; clone size: NA; J gene: TRBJ1-6; V gene: TRBV12-3/TRBV12-4; CDR3 DNA: TGTGTCAGCAGACTCGACAGGGCCTATCATTCACCCCTCCACTTT; CDR3 protein: CVSRLDRAYHSPLHF
D gene: NA; clone size: few; J gene: TRBJ2-1; V gene: TRBV11-2; CDR3 DNA: TGTACCAGCAGCTTAAACGATGCCTATCAGCAGTTCTTC; CDR3 protein: CTSSLNDAYQQFF
D gene: TRBD1; clone size: NA; J gene: TRBJ2-3; V gene: TRBV6-1; CDR3 DNA: TGTGCCAACCACAGGGGGACGACTCGGTCAGATACGCAGTATTTT; CDR3 protein: CANHRGTTRSDTQYF
D gene: NA; clone size: NA; J gene: TRBJ2-7; V gene: TRBV12-3/TRBV12-4; CDR3 DNA: TGTGCCAGCATAGGAGTGAGCCCCTACGTGCAGTACTTC; CDR3 protein: CASIGVSPYVQYF
D gene: NA; clone size: medium-sized; J gene: TRBJ2-3; V gene: TRBV11-2; CDR3 DNA: TGTGCCAGCAGCTCCACGTCGGTGAGCACAGATACGCAGTATTTT; CDR3 protein: CASSSTSVSTDTQYF